This T cell receptor beta chain was recorded in a study of response to subunit inactivated influenza vaccine. CDR3 length: 14 residues. J was trimmed by 6 bases and V by 4 bases; bases with no gene match: 9. Germline loops: CDR1 SGDLS, CDR2 YYNGEE. MiXCR was run by TCRdb on the RT-PCR reads, yielding one entry per CDR3 protein. The sample records just under 550,000 distinct CDR3 sequences, roughly 25% being singletons. In addition, the sample was reused for a study of T cells expressing NK-cell markers. As that study records: UMIs accompanied the 5'RACE template switching by which TCR beta cDNA was made. NKG2C+ dominant clonotypes from 6 or 7 donors made up about 1.0-7.0% of CD8+ T cells. There were a handful of donors in whom these clonotypes also led the CD3+CD56-NKG2C+ fraction.

Source: CD4+ T cells sorted from PBMCs, taken 11 to 12 days after vaccination. The sequence was collected from a man between 45 and 60 years old who received an inactivated influenza vaccine. This chain links TRBV9 with TRBJ2-7; 8 nucleotides match TRBD1. The DNA of the CDR3 is TGTGCCAGCAGCCCCAGGGGGCAGCAGGTCGAGCAGTACTTC. It translates to CASSPRGQQVEQYF.